Presented here are 22 T cell receptor beta chains from one specimen sequenced in a study of blood T cell repertoires in COVID-19. Produced via immunoSEQ multiplex PCR; TCRdb's table is partial and in-frame only. The table records roughly 190,000 clones, approximately 85% of them present only once. The sequencing input was peripheral blood. The receptors shown here come from a woman aged 60 to 75 with acute or convalescent COVID-19.

J is TRBJ1-1 and V is TRBV18; TRBD1 might be the D (5 bases). This CDR3 has 14 amino acids. CDR1 is KGHSH, CDR2 LQKENI, per germline. V lost 1 base to trimming and J lost 4 bases, with 10 bases between them. Written as DNA, the CDR3 is TGTGCCAGCTCACCACAGGCGGGGGTCACTGAAGCTTTCTTT. This translates into CASSPQAGVTEAFF.

The chain recombines TRBV19 with TRBJ2-7; possible D gene TRBD1, 5 bases. The CDR3 spans 13 residues. Germline loops: CDR1 LNHDA, CDR2 SQIVND (reference sequence). V shed 3 bases and J shed 3 bases, with 9 bases lying between them. Written as DNA, the CDR3 is TGTGCCAGTAGTATTGGGCAGGGCTACGAGCAGTACTTC. Its protein product is CASSIGQGYEQYF.

The V gene is TRBV5-1, the J gene TRBJ1-1, with unresolved D. The germline V gene encodes CDR1 SGHRS and CDR2 YFSETQ. The germline V and J ends were trimmed by 1 base and 7 bases, with 8 bases remaining between them. This CDR3 comprises 12 residues. Written as DNA, the CDR3 is TGCGCCAGCAGCTTGCGGGTCAATGAAGCTTTCTTT. Protein: CASSLRVNEAFF. The full variable domain, with the rest looked up from reference TRBV5-1 and TRBJ1-1, is KAGVTQTPRYLIKTRGQQVTLSCSPISGHRSVSWYQQTPGQGLQFLFEYFSETQRNKGNFPGRFSGRQFSNSRSEMNVSTLELGDSALYLCASSLRVNEAFFGQGTRLTVV.

V gene TRBV28 combines with J gene TRBJ1-5; D may be TRBD1 (5 bases). The CDR3 sequence is 13 residues long. The V end lost 7 bases, the J end lost 6 bases, and 13 bases lay between the germline ends. CDR1 and CDR2 (germline): MDHEN, SYDVKM. CDR3 DNA sequence: TGTGCCAGCACCCTCGGGGGGGGTCAGCCCCAGCATTTT. It specifies CASTLGGGQPQHF.

The CDR3 region has the DNA TGTGCCAGCAGTTGGAGCCTCCAGGGGGCTGGAAACACCATATATTTT. It codes for CASSWSLQGAGNTIYF. The chain uses TRBV6-5 and TRBJ1-3; 7 bases match TRBD1. The junction had 8 bases not matched to a gene; V was cut back by 4 bases and J by 2 bases. The germline CDR1 and CDR2 sequences are MNHEY and SVGAGI. This CDR3 contains 16 residues.

The rearrangement links TRBV2 to TRBJ2-3; 9 nucleotides match TRBD1. The CDR3 loop spans 15 amino acids. V shed 7 bases and J 1 base; nucleotides not matched to a gene: 6. Germline V gives CDR1 SNHLY, CDR2 FYNNEI. In nucleotides, the CDR3 is TGTGCCAGCAAAACAGGGGGCTCCCGCACAGATACGCAGTATTTT. Protein sequence: CASKTGGSRTDTQYF. Full variable domain (outside the CDR3, taken from reference TRBV2 and TRBJ2-3): EPEVTQTPSHQVTQMGQEVILRCVPISNHLYFYWYRQILGQKVEFLVSFYNNEISEKSEIFDDQFSVERPDGSNFTLKIRSTKLEDSAMYFCASKTGGSRTDTQYFGPGTRLTVL.

The V call is TRBV28, the J call TRBJ2-7; 7 bases fit TRBD1. Trimming at V came to 5 bases and at J to 3 bases, leaving 13 bases not matched to a gene. The CDR3 is 16 residues long. Germline CDR1 is MDHEN and CDR2 is SYDVKM. This CDR3 reads CASSAFGDREGYEQYF. Here the CDR3 DNA reads TGTGCCAGCAGTGCTTTTGGAGACAGGGAAGGCTACGAGCAGTACTTC. The full variable domain, with the rest looked up from reference TRBV28 and TRBJ2-7, is DVKVTQSSRYLVKRTGEKVFLECVQDMDHENMFWYRQDPGLGLRLIYFSYDVKMKEKGDIPEGYSVSREKKERFSLILESASTNQTSMYLCASSAFGDREGYEQYFGPGTRLTVT.

The chain carries TRBV7-3 and TRBJ2-1, with D possibly TRBD2 on 5 matching bases. Germline V gene sequence: CDR1 SGHTA, CDR2 FQGTGA. This CDR3 is built from 13 residues. With 3 bases removed from V and 9 bases from J, the gap between germline ends came to 12 bases. CDR3 sequence: CASSFPPAGEQFF. As DNA, the CDR3 is TGTGCCAGCAGCTTCCCCCCGGCGGGTGAGCAGTTCTTC.

The V gene is TRBV15, the J gene TRBJ1-6, with 7 bases identical to TRBD1. Germline-derived CDR1 and CDR2 are LNHNV and YYDKDF (reference sequence). The J segment lost 5 bases and the V segment lost 0 bases, leaving 4 bases of the junction unmatched. CDR3 size: 16 residues. DNA of the CDR3: TGTGCCACCAGCAGAGAAGGGGACAGTGATAATTCACCCCTCCACTTT. As protein: CATSREGDSDNSPLHF. Using reference TRBV15 and TRBJ1-6 for the parts outside the CDR3, the full variable domain is DAMVIQNPRYQVTQFGKPVTLSCSQTLNHNVMYWYQQKSSQAPKLLFHYYDKDFNNEADTPDNFQSRRPNTSFCFLDIRSPGLGDTAMYLCATSREGDSDNSPLHFGNGTRLTVT.

This chain links TRBV19 with TRBJ2-7, with D maybe TRBD2 (5 bases). Per the germline V gene, CDR1 is LNHDA and CDR2 is SQIVND (reference sequence). V lost 7 bases and J 7 bases, leaving 17 bases between the germline ends. The CDR3 contains 13 residues. CDR3 sequence: CASMVTARGEQYF. The CDR3 DNA reads TGTGCCAGTATGGTCACGGCTCGGGGAGAGCAGTACTTC.

This chain joins TRBV7-9 and TRBJ1-5, with 7 bases that match TRBD1. Germline-derived CDR1 and CDR2 are SEHNR and FQNEAQ (reference sequence). Trimming at V came to 5 bases and at J to 4 bases, leaving 2 bases not matched to a gene. This CDR3 has 13 residues. The CDR3 here is CASSETGNQPQHF. The CDR3 nucleotides read TGTGCCAGCAGCGAGACAGGGAATCAGCCCCAGCATTTT.

This chain joins TRBV3-1 (or the pseudogene TRBV3-2) and TRBJ2-3, with no clear D. Trimming left V 1 base short and J 3 bases short, with 11 bases between. The CDR3 extends over 15 amino acids. The V gene's germline CDR1 is LGHDT and CDR2 YNNKEL (reference sequence). The CDR3 sequence is CASSQGWAETDTQYF. The CDR3 region has the DNA TGTGCCAGCAGCCAAGGCTGGGCAGAAACAGATACGCAGTATTTT.

The V and J genes are TRBV19 and TRBJ1-5, with TRBD1 matching 9 bases. Unmatched junction bases numbered 7, after V lost 7 bases and J lost 3 bases. CDR1 and CDR2 (germline): LNHDA, SQIVND (reference sequence). This CDR3 region has 15 residues. CDR3 in DNA: TGTGCCAGTAATGGTGGACAGGGGAACAATCAGCCCCAGCATTTT. This sequence encodes CASNGGQGNNQPQHF.

Turning to this clone: Other DNA sequences within the sample encode an identical CDR3. The chain recombines TRBV20-1 with TRBJ2-5, with D maybe TRBD2 (5 bases). The germline V gene has CDR1 DFQATT and CDR2 SNEGSKA (reference sequence). V was clipped by 6 bases and J by 5 bases, with 10 bases between them. This CDR3 region has 11 residues. The chain's CDR3 is CSAGERETQYF. CDR3 in DNA: TGCAGTGCCGGGGAGCGGGAGACCCAGTACTTC.

This clone was seen a single time. V gene TRBV18 combines with J gene TRBJ2-1; 8 bases line up with TRBD1. J was trimmed by 7 bases and V by 0 bases; bases with no gene match: 5. This CDR3 region has 15 residues. The germline V gene has CDR1 KGHSH and CDR2 LQKENI. The CDR3 DNA follows: TGTGCCAGCTCACCACCGCAGGGGGCGGGTAATGAGCAGTTCTTC. This translates into CASSPPQGAGNEQFF.

This clone was counted between two and nine times. This chain connects TRBV18 to TRBJ2-1; TRBD1 might be the D (6 bases). CDR1 is KGHSH and CDR2 is LQKENI in the germline V gene. CDR3 length: 12 amino acids. V was shortened by 4 bases and J by 12 bases, with 13 bases between the two germline ends. The CDR3 loop reads CASSQGQAGQFF. Here the CDR3 DNA reads TGTGCCAGCTCACAGGGACAAGCTGGGCAGTTCTTC.

V usage is TRBV5-1 and J usage is TRBJ2-1; TRBD2 agrees at 7 bases. The CDR3 consists of 16 residues. Germline values: CDR1 SGHRS, CDR2 YFSETQ. With V trimmed by 4 bases and J by 5 bases, 12 bases remained unmatched. This CDR3 is CASSLPGEGRDNEQFF. The CDR3 DNA reads as TGCGCCAGCAGCCTCCCGGGGGAGGGCCGAGACAATGAGCAGTTCTTC.

Here the CDR3 DNA reads TGTGCCAGCACCCTCAGGGGGTATAATTCACCCCTCCACTTT. Its translation is CASTLRGYNSPLHF. V usage is TRBV27 and J usage is TRBJ1-6, with 7 bases that match TRBD1. V lost 7 bases to trimming and J lost 4 bases; unmatched junction nucleotides: 4. Germline V gene sequence: CDR1 MNHEY, CDR2 SMNVEV (reference sequence). CDR3 size: 14 residues.

The chain employs TRBV7-6 and TRBJ1-1; weak D call: TRBD1 (6 bases). Germline CDR1 is SGHVS and CDR2 is FNYEAQ. The length of the CDR3 is 15 residues. V dropped 5 bases and J dropped 6 bases, with 19 bases sitting between them. The CDR3 sequence: CASSLGQQPWAEAFF. CDR3 sequence (DNA): TGTGCCAGCAGCCTTGGACAGCAACCTTGGGCTGAAGCTTTCTTT. The full variable domain, its missing parts supplied by reference TRBV7-6 and TRBJ1-1, is GAGVSQSPRYKVTKRGQDVALRCDPISGHVSLYWYRQALGQGPEFLTYFNYEAQQDKSGLPNDRFSAERPEGSISTLTIQRTEQRDSAMYRCASSLGQQPWAEAFFGQGTRLTVV.

The chain links TRBV27 to TRBJ2-1, with 7 bases that match TRBD2. CDR3 length: 13 amino acids. Per the germline V gene, CDR1 is MNHEY and CDR2 is SMNVEV (reference sequence). V shed 11 bases, J shed 7 bases, and the junction held 11 bases outside the gene matches. The CDR3 here is CASGAGEGNEQFF. The CDR3 DNA follows: TGTGCCTCCGGGGCGGGAGAAGGGAATGAGCAGTTCTTC.

V usage is TRBV3-1 (or the pseudogene TRBV3-2) and J usage is TRBJ2-3; TRBD1 matches 7 bases. The CDR3 is made up of 14 amino acids. In germline, CDR1 is LGHDT, CDR2 YNNKEL (reference sequence). V was clipped by 3 bases and J by 3 bases; unmatched bases: 3. The CDR3, as DNA: TGTGCCAGCAGCCACGACAGGGAGACAGATACGCAGTATTTT. It is translated as CASSHDRETDTQYF.

The genes are TRBV15 and TRBJ1-2; D uncertain. V lost 1 base to trimming and J lost 4 bases, with 16 bases between them. This CDR3 contains 16 residues. CDR1 LNHNV and CDR2 YYDKDF come from the germline V gene (reference sequence). CDR3: CATSRASTAEGYGYTF. In nucleotides, the CDR3 is TGTGCCACCAGCAGAGCGAGTACAGCCGAGGGCTATGGCTACACCTTC.